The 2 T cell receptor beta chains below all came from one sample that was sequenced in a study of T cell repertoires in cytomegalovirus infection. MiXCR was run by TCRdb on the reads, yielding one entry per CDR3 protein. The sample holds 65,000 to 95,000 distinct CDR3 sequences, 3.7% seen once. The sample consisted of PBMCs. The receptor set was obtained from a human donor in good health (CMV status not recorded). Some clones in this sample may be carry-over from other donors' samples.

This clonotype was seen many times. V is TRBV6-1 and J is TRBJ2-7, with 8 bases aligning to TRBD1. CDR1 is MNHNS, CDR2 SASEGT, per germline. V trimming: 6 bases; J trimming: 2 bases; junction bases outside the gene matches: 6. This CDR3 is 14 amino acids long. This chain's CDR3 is CASRMTGETYEQYF. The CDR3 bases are TGTGCCAGCAGAATGACAGGGGAAACCTACGAGCAGTACTTC.

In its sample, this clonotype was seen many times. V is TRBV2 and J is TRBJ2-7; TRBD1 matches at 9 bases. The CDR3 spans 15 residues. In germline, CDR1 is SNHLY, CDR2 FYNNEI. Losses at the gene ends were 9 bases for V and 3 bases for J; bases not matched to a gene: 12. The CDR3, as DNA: TGTGCCAGGGAAGCCAGAAGGGGACAGGGCTACGAGCAGTACTTC. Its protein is CAREARRGQGYEQYF.